These 10 T cell receptor beta chains came from one sample sequenced in a study of radiotherapy plus CTLA-4 blockade in lung cancer. Clones were read by immunoSEQ multiplex PCR, and TCRdb kept only the in-frame ones, dropping some. This table holds some 40,000 clones, 75% to 85% found once. The sequencing here drew on peripheral blood, taken from a patient treated with radiotherapy plus ipilimumab. These receptors all stem from a human donor with non-small cell lung cancer that progressed on radiotherapy plus ipilimumab.

This clone was counted between two and nine times. This sequence joins TRBV9 and TRBJ2-4; 11 nucleotides agree with TRBD2. The CDR3 has 21 amino acids. Trimming removed 3 bases from V and 0 bases from J; junction bases left unmatched: 17. Germline CDR1 SGDLS, CDR2 YYNGEE. In DNA, the CDR3 is TGTGCCAGCAGCGAGAGGGGAGGATTGATAGCGGGGGGGAAAGCCAAAAACATTCAGTACTTC. This gives the protein CASSERGGLIAGGKAKNIQYF.

The chain recombines TRBV30 with TRBJ1-2, with a weak D call TRBD1 (6 bases). Trimming shortened V by 8 bases and J by 6 bases, and 16 bases separated the two germline ends. There are 12 residues in the CDR3. Germline V CDR1 and CDR2: GTSNPN, SVGIG (reference sequence). CDR3 sequence: CARRGRGHGYTF. The CDR3 bases are TGTGCCCGGCGCGGGCGGGGGCATGGCTACACCTTC.

The rearrangement joins TRBV6-6 to TRBJ2-3, with TRBD2 matching 7 bases. The CDR3 extends over 16 amino acids. After removal of 2 bases from V and 1 base from J, the junction contained 6 bases not matched to a gene. Germline lookup yields CDR1 MNHNY and CDR2 SVGAGI (reference sequence). The CDR3 loop is CASSYGAGVGTDTQYF. The CDR3 region has the DNA TGTGCCAGCAGTTACGGGGCGGGGGTCGGCACAGATACGCAGTATTTT.

This clone occurred once. The V call is TRBV5-1, the J call TRBJ2-1; 8 nucleotides align to TRBD2. CDR1 and CDR2 (germline): SGHRS, YFSETQ. V was pared by 7 bases and J by 7 bases, with 19 bases of the junction left unmatched. CDR3 size: 17 residues. This CDR3 reads CASAPWASGPQGNEQFF. DNA of the CDR3: TGCGCCAGCGCCCCCTGGGCTAGCGGGCCTCAGGGGAATGAGCAGTTCTTC.

The rearrangement joins TRBV5-1 to TRBJ1-2, with no clear D. CDR3 size: 16 residues. Germline-derived CDR1 and CDR2 are SGHRS and YFSETQ. V shed 4 bases and J shed 8 bases, with 24 bases lying between them. The chain's CDR3 is CASSPLPVSPEGGYTF. In nucleotides, the CDR3 is TGCGCCAGCAGCCCTCTCCCCGTCTCGCCAGAGGGAGGCTACACCTTC.

V and J are TRBV18 and TRBJ2-3; D might be TRBD2 (5 bases). Trimming pared 0 bases from V and 5 bases from J, leaving 18 bases between. This CDR3 spans 17 amino acids. Germline lookup yields CDR1 KGHSH and CDR2 LQKENI. CDR3 DNA: TGTGCCAGCTCACCACCCCGTAGTCTTCTAGAGGGAGATACGCAGTATTTT. The encoded protein is CASSPPRSLLEGDTQYF. The whole variable domain, remainder taken from reference TRBV18 and TRBJ2-3, is NAGVMQNPRHLVRRRGQEARLRCSPMKGHSHVYWYRQLPEEGLKFMVYLQKENIIDESGMPKERFSAEFPKEGPSILRIQQVVRGDSAAYFCASSPPRSLLEGDTQYFGPGTRLTVL.

The chain uses TRBV14 and TRBJ1-2; 8 nucleotides align to TRBD1. Looked up from germline, CDR1 is SGHDN and CDR2 is FVKESK. Trimming at V came to 0 bases and at J to 1 base, leaving 4 bases not matched to a gene. The CDR3 is made up of 16 amino acids. In nucleotides, the CDR3 is TGTGCCAGCAGCCAAGACCGGACAGGGAGTAACTATGGCTACACCTTC. It encodes CASSQDRTGSNYGYTF. Full variable domain (rest looked up from reference TRBV14 and TRBJ1-2): EAGVTQFPSHSVIEKGQTVTLRCDPISGHDNLYWYRRVMGKEIKFLLHFVKESKQDESGMPNNRFLAERTGGTYSTLKVQPAELEDSGVYFCASSQDRTGSNYGYTFGSGTRLTVV.

Notes on this clone: Different DNA sequences within this sample yield the same CDR3. V gene TRBV5-6 combines with J gene TRBJ2-5, with a weak D call TRBD2 (6 bases). The CDR3 runs 13 residues. The germline CDR1 and CDR2 sequences are SGHDT and YYEEEE. V lost 0 bases and J 5 bases, leaving 8 bases between the germline ends. This CDR3 is CASSLGAGETQYF. CDR3 nucleotides: TGTGCCAGCAGCTTGGGGGCGGGGGAGACCCAGTACTTC.

This chain connects TRBV19 to TRBJ1-4; 7 bases are shared with TRBD1. Germline V gene lookup returns CDR1 LNHDA and CDR2 SQIVND (reference sequence). The V gene end was trimmed by 10 bases and the J gene end by 4 bases; junction bases not matched to a gene: 9. The CDR3 sequence is 14 residues long. The CDR3 coding sequence is TGTGCCATAGGGGACAGTGGCCGTAATGAAAAACTGTTTTTT. This sequence encodes CAIGDSGRNEKLFF. The full variable domain, completed using reference TRBV19 and TRBJ1-4, is DGGITQSPKYLFRKEGQNVTLSCEQNLNHDAMYWYRQDPGQGLRLIYYSQIVNDFQKGDIAEGYSVSREKKESFPLTVTSAQKNPTAFYLCAIGDSGRNEKLFFGSGTQLSVL.

V is TRBV6-6 and J is TRBJ2-5, with D uncertain. The tail of the sequence fits TRBJ2-7 better, so the J call may be wrong. The germline CDR1 and CDR2 sequences are MNHNY and SVGAGI (reference sequence). This CDR3 is built from 13 residues. CDR3 loop: CASSYPLTYEQYF. The CDR3 nucleotides are TGTGCCAGCAGTTACCCCCTAACCTACGAGCAGTACTTC.